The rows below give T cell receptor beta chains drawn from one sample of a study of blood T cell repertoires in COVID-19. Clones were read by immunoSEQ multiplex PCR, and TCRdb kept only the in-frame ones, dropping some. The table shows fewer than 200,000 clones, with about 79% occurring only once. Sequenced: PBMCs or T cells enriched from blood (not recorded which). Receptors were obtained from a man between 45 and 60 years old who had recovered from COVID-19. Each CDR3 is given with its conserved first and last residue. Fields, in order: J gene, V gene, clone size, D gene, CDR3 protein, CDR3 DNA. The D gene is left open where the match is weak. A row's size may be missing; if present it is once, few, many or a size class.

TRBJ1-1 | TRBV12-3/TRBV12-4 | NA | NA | CASSMNTEAFF | TGTGCCAGCAGCATGAACACTGAAGCTTTCTTT
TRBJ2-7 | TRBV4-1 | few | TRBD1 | CASSQDSDRRFYEQYF | TGCGCCAGCAGCCAAGACTCGGACAGGAGGTTCTACGAGCAGTACTTC
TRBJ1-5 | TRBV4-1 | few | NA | CASSLRTAAGQPQHF | TGCGCCAGCAGCCTACGGACAGCGGCTGGACAGCCCCAGCATTTT
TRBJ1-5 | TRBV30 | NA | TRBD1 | CAWAPGQGDQPQHF | TGTGCCTGGGCCCCGGGACAGGGGGACCAGCCCCAGCATTTT
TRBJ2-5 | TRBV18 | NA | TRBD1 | CASSDGTGSQETQYF | TGTGCCAGCTCAGACGGGACAGGGTCACAAGAGACCCAGTACTTC
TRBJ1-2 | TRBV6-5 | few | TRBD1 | CASSGQGAGDYGYTF | TGTGCCAGCAGCGGACAGGGGGCAGGCGACTATGGCTACACCTTC
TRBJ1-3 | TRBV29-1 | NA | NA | CSVESNRAGNTIYF | TGCAGCGTAGAATCCAACAGGGCTGGAAACACCATATATTTT
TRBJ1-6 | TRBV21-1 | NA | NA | CASGCGQAYNSPLHF | TGTGCCAGCGGGTGCGGACAGGCATATAATTCACCCCTCCACTTT
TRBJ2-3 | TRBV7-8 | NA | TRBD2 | CASSLIAGGADTQYF | TGTGCCAGCAGCTTAATTGCGGGGGGGGCAGATACGCAGTATTTT
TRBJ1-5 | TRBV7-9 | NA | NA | CASSLAHGNQPQHF | TGTGCCAGCAGCTTAGCCCATGGCAATCAGCCCCAGCATTTT
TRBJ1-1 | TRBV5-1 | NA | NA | CASSFLGQNTEAFF | TGCGCCAGCAGCTTCTTAGGACAGAACACTGAAGCTTTCTTT
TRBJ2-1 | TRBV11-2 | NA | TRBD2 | CASSLIAGGREGQFF | TGTGCCAGCAGCTTAATAGCGGGGGGCCGGGAAGGGCAGTTCTTC
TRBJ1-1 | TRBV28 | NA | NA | CASSREDTEAFF | TGTGCCAGCAGCCGGGAAGACACTGAAGCTTTCTTT
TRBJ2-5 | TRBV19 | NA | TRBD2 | CASSIPGARGGVETQYF | TGTGCCAGTAGTATACCCGGCGCGCGGGGGGGGGTGGAGACCCAGTACTTC
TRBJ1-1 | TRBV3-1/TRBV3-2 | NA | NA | CASSKYRDGNTEAFF | TGTGCCAGCAGCAAATACAGGGACGGGAATACTGAAGCTTTCTTT
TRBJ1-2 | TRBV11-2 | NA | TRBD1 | CASSRDRRITYGYTF | TGTGCCAGCAGCCGGGACAGGCGGATAACTTATGGCTACACCTTC
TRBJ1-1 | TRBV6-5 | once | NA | CATKTDTNTEAFF | TGTGCCACGAAGACAGATACAAACACTGAAGCTTTCTTT
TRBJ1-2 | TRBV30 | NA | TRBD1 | CAWSSQGAYYGYTF | TGTGCCTGGAGTTCACAGGGGGCGTACTATGGCTACACCTTC
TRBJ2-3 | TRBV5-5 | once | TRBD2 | CASSSQRGTDTQYF | TGTGCCAGCAGTTCCCAGCGGGGGACGGATACGCAGTATTTT
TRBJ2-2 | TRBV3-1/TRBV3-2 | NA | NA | CASSQAPNTNTGELFF | TGTGCCAGCAGCCAAGCTCCGAACACGAACACCGGGGAGCTGTTTTTT
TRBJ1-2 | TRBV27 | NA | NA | CASSRSGLYYGYTF | TGTGCCAGCAGTCGCTCTGGGCTTTACTATGGCTACACCTTC
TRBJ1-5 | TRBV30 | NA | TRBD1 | CAWSVETGGNQPQHF | TGTGCCTGGAGTGTAGAGACAGGGGGGAATCAGCCCCAGCATTTT
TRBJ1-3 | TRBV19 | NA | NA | CASRWTEESGNTIYF | TGTGCCAGTAGATGGACAGAAGAATCTGGAAACACCATATATTTT
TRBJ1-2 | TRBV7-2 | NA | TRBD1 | CASSLGQGRGYTF | TGTGCCAGCAGCTTGGGACAGGGTAGAGGCTACACCTTC
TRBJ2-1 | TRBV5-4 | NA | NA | CASSLAVGGNEQFF | TGTGCCAGCAGCTTGGCCGTGGGGGGAAATGAGCAGTTCTTC
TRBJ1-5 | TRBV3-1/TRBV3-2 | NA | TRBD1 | CASSQAGTGGLQPQHF | TGTGCCAGCAGCCAAGCTGGGACAGGGGGCCTTCAGCCCCAGCATTTT
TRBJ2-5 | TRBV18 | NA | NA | CASSPGQGNQETQYF | TGTGCCAGCTCCCCGGGTCAGGGGAACCAAGAGACCCAGTACTTC
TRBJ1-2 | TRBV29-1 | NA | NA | CSVFREGYGYTF | TGCAGCGTTTTCAGGGAGGGCTATGGCTACACCTTC
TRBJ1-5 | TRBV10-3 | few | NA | CAISSGYSNQPQHF | TGTGCCATCAGTTCCGGGTATAGCAATCAGCCCCAGCATTTT
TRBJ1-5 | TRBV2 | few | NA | CASSRGLSNQPQHF | TGTGCCAGCAGCAGGGGTCTGAGCAATCAGCCCCAGCATTTT
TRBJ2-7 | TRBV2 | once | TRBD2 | CASRGLAAYYEQYF | TGTGCCAGCAGGGGGCTAGCGGCATACTACGAGCAGTACTTC
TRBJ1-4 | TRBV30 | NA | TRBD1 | CAWSVPSGGLRKLFF | TGTGCCTGGAGTGTACCGTCAGGGGGCTTGCGGAAACTGTTTTTT
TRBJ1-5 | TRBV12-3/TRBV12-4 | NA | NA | CASSRDFNQPQHF | TGTGCCAGCAGTAGGGACTTCAATCAGCCCCAGCATTTT
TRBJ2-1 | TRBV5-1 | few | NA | CASSLGSGSSNEQFF | TGCGCCAGCAGCTTGGGATCCGGGTCGAGCAATGAGCAGTTCTTC
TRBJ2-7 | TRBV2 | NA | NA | CASSVPSGSYEQYF | TGTGCCAGCAGTGTACCCAGCGGCTCGTACGAGCAGTACTTC
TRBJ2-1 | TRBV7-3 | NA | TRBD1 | CASSPSGTDYNEQFF | TGTGCCAGCAGCCCCTCCGGGACAGACTACAATGAGCAGTTCTTC
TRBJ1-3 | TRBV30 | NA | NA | CAWGLAGTGNTIYF | TGTGCCTGGGGTCTAGCGGGGACTGGAAACACCATATATTTT
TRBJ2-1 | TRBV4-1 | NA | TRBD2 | CASSQEGTSYNEQFF | TGCGCCAGCAGCCAAGAAGGGACTAGTTACAATGAGCAGTTCTTC
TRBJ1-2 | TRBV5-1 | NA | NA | CASNPGGAVSGYTF | TGCGCCAGCAACCCGGGAGGGGCGGTGAGTGGCTACACCTTC
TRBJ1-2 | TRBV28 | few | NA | CASGRGNYGYTF | TGTGCCAGCGGACGGGGGAACTATGGCTACACCTTC
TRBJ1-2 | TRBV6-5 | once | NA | CASSYRNGNYGYTF | TGTGCCAGCAGTTACCGGAACGGGAATTATGGCTACACCTTC
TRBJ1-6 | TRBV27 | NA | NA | CASTLRVATLHF | TGTGCCAGCACTCTCAGGGTTGCCACCCTCCACTTT
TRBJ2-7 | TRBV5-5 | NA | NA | CASRLGQSSYEQYF | TGTGCCAGCAGATTAGGACAGAGCTCCTACGAGCAGTACTTC
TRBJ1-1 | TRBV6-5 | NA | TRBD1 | CASRLGQRAFF | TGTGCCAGCAGGCTGGGACAGCGGGCTTTCTTT
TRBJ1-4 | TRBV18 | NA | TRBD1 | CASSPALGPTGPATNEKLFF | TGTGCCAGCTCACCCGCACTTGGCCCGACAGGGCCTGCAACTAATGAAAAACTGTTTTTT
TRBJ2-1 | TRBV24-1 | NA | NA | CATEAGGGSRFF | TGTGCCACGGAGGCTGGTGGCGGCTCAAGGTTCTTC
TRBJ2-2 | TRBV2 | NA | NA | CASGYMNTGELFF | TGTGCCAGCGGTTACATGAACACCGGGGAGCTGTTTTTT
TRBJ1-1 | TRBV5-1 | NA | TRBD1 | CASSGADRVISMNTEAFF | TGCGCCAGCAGCGGAGCGGACAGGGTCATTAGTATGAACACTGAAGCTTTCTTT
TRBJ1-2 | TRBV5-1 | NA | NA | CASSQTGFDYGYTF | TGCGCCAGCAGCCAAACAGGGTTTGACTATGGCTACACCTTC
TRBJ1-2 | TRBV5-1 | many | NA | CASSLDRVEYGYTF | TGCGCCAGCAGCTTGGACAGGGTGGAATATGGCTACACCTTC
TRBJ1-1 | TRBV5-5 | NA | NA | CASSTTENTEAFF | TGTGCCAGCAGTACCACAGAGAACACTGAAGCTTTCTTT
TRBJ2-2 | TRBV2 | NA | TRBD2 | CASSALAGVTGELFF | TGTGCCAGCAGTGCACTAGCGGGGGTAACCGGGGAGCTGTTTTTT
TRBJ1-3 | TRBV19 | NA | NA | CASSPGNSGNTIYF | TGTGCCAGTAGCCCAGGGAACTCTGGAAACACCATATATTTT
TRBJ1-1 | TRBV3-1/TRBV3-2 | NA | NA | CASSPAPGSGGATRMNTEAFF | TGTGCCAGCAGCCCGGCACCGGGCTCGGGGGGGGCGACCCGAATGAACACTGAAGCTTTCTTT
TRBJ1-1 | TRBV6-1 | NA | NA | CASSDPGQGNTEAFF | TGTGCCAGCAGTGACCCCGGCCAGGGGAACACTGAAGCTTTCTTT
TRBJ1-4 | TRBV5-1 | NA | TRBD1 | CASSRQGAGEKLFF | TGCGCCAGCAGCCGACAGGGGGCTGGTGAAAAACTGTTTTTT
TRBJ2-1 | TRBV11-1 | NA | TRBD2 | CASSLARGGGGTYNEQFF | TGTGCCAGCAGCTTAGCGCGGGGTGGCGGGGGGACTTACAATGAGCAGTTCTTC
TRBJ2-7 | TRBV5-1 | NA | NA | CASSFTEGSYEQYF | TGCGCCAGCAGCTTTACTGAGGGCTCCTACGAGCAGTACTTC
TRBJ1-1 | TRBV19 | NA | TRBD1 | CASSPHRGVNTEAFF | TGTGCCAGTAGTCCACACAGGGGGGTGAACACTGAAGCTTTCTTT
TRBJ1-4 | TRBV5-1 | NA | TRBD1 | CASSPRDRAGEKLFF | TGCGCCAGCAGCCCCCGGGACAGGGCTGGTGAAAAACTGTTTTTT